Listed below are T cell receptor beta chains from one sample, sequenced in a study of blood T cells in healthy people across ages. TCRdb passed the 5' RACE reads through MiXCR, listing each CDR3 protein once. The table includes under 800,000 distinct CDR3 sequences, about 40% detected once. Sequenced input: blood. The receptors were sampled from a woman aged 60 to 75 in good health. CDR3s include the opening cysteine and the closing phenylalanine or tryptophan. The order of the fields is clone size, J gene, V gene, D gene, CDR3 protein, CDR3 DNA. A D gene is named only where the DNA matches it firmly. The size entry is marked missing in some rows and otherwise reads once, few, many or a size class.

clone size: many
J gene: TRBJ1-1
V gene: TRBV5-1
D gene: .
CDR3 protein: CASSFQMNTEAFF
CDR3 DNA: TGCGCCAGCAGCTTTCAGATGAACACTGAAGCTTTCTTT

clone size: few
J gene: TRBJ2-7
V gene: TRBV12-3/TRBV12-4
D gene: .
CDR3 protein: CASRDPYTYEQYF
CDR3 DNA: TGTGCCAGCAGGGACCCCTATACCTACGAGCAGTACTTC

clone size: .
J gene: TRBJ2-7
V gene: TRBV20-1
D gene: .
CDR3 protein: CSAPRRTEQYF
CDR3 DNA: TGCAGTGCCCCGAGGAGAACCGAGCAGTACTTC

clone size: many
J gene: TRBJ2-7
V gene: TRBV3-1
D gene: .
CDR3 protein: CASSQSGYEQYF
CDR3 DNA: TGTGCCAGCAGCCAATCGGGATACGAGCAGTACTTC

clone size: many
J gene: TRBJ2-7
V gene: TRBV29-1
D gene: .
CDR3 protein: CSAEDAYEQYF
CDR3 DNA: TGCAGCGCTGAGGATGCCTACGAGCAGTACTTC

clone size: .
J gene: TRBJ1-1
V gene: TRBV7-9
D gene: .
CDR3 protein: CASSLMAENTEAFF
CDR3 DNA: TGTGCCAGCAGCTTAATGGCAGAGAACACTGAAGCTTTCTTT

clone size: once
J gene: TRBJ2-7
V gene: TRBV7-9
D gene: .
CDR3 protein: CASSPVKDLYEQYF
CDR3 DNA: TGTGCCAGCAGCCCAGTTAAGGACCTCTACGAGCAGTACTTC

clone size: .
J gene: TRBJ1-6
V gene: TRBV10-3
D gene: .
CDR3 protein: CAISESPGTGSGSPLHF
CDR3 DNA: TGTGCCATCAGTGAGTCGCCCGGAACAGGGTCTGGTTCACCCCTCCACTTT

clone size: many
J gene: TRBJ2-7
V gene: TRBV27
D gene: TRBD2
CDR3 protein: CASSSWTSGRKDEQYF
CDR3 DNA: TGTGCCAGCAGTTCATGGACTAGCGGGAGGAAAGACGAGCAGTACTTC

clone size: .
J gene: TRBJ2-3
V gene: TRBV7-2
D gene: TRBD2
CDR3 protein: CASSLRGREGYF
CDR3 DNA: TGTGCCAGCAGCTTACGGGGCCGGGAGGGGTATTTT

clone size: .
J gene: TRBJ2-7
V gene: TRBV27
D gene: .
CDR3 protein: CASSNPSGYEQYF
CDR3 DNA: TGTGCCAGCAGTAATCCCTCGGGGTACGAGCAGTACTTC

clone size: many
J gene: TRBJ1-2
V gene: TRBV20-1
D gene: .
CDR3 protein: CSAYRWDFPGGYTF
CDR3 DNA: TGCAGTGCTTACCGATGGGACTTCCCCGGAGGCTACACCTTC

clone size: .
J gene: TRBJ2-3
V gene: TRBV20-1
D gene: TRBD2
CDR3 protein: CSAKRTRTGGPRSTDTQYF
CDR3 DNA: TGCAGTGCTAAAAGGACAAGAACGGGGGGACCCCGAAGCACAGATACGCAGTATTTT

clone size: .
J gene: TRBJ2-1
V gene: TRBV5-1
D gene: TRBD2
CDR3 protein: CVTSGGDNEQFF
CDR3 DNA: TGCGTTACTAGCGGGGGAGACAATGAGCAGTTCTTC

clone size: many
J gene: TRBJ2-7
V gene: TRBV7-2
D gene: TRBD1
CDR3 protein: CASSLDGQGAYEQYF
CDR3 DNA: TGTGCCAGCAGCTTAGACGGACAGGGCGCCTACGAGCAGTACTTC

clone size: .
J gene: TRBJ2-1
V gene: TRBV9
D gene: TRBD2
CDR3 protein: CASSEYEGLAYNEQFF
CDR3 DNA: TGTGCCAGCAGCGAGTACGAGGGACTAGCCTACAATGAGCAGTTCTTC

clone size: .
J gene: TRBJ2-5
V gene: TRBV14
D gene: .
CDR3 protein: CASSQPPEETQYF
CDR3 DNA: TGTGCCAGCAGCCAACCCCCCGAAGAGACCCAGTACTTC

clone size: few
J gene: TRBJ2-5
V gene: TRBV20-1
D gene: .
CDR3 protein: CSATWPRAVQETQYF
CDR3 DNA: TGCAGTGCTACGTGGCCGCGGGCAGTGCAAGAGACCCAGTACTTC

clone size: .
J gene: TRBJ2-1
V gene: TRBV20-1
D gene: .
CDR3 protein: CSARAQGFNEQFF
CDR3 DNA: TGCAGTGCTAGAGCACAGGGTTTCAATGAGCAGTTCTTC

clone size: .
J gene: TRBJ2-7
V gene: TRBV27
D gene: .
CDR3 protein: CAGSRGPLYGQYF
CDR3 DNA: TGTGCCGGTAGCCGGGGACCCCTCTACGGGCAGTACTTC

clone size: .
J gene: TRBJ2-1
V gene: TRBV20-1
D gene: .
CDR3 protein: CSARVRAGLFF
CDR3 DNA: TGCAGTGCTAGAGTAAGGGCGGGACTGTTCTTC

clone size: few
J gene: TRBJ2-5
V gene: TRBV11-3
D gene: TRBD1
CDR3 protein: CASSPGQGQRETQYF
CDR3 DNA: TGTGCCAGCAGCCCGGGACAGGGGCAGCGAGAGACCCAGTACTTC